Below, 18 T cell receptor beta chains from the same sample are listed, as sequenced in a study of beta chain features in type 1 diabetes listed by TCRdb under 2018. Library generation was performed with the immunoSEQ multiplex PCR assay. The High Capacity cDNA Reverse Transcription Kit was used to reverse transcribe all of the isolated RNA, meaning that expressed TCRB transcripts were what got sequenced. Here the immuneACCESS table is served through TCRdb, limited to in-frame sequences with V and J called. Missing clones are a known gap in these copies; in checked studies unresolved V genes cover under half, and the rest lacks a known reason. For this sample there are fewer than 250,000 clones; roughly 70% appear just once. The ten largest clonotypes hold approximately 0.053% of the sample. Source material: naive CD4+ T cells from blood. Per the publication, the cell subset or site label means: true naive CD4+ T cells. These receptors came from a man aged 30-40 years in good health.

This clone occurred a few times. The rearrangement uses TRBV13 and TRBJ1-2; 9 nucleotides line up with TRBD1. CDR1 PRHDT and CDR2 FYEKMQ come from the germline V gene (reference sequence). There are 18 residues in the CDR3. V was pared by 0 bases and J by 3 bases, with 11 bases of the junction left unmatched. The CDR3 sequence is CASSLGLTLGQGHYGYTF. In DNA, the CDR3 is TGTGCCAGCAGCTTAGGCCTCACCCTTGGACAGGGGCACTATGGCTACACCTTC.

This sequence joins TRBV7-2 and TRBJ2-5; D remains unclear. CDR3 size: 12 residues. Germline CDR1 SGHTA, CDR2 FQGNSA. The V end was cut by 6 bases, the J end by 5 bases, with 10 bases between. The CDR3 loop reads CASRNRDETQYF. The DNA for the CDR3 is TGTGCCAGCAGGAATAGGGATGAGACCCAGTACTTC.

This chain connects TRBV30 to TRBJ2-2; no clear D. The CDR3 is 13 amino acids. The V end was cut by 3 bases, the J end by 6 bases, with 11 bases between. Germline V gene sequence: CDR1 GTSNPN, CDR2 SVGIG (reference sequence). CDR3 in amino acids: CAWSYRDAGELFF. CDR3 DNA: TGTGCCTGGAGCTACAGAGACGCCGGGGAGCTGTTTTTT.

The rearrangement links TRBV30 to TRBJ1-1, with no clear D. Germline-derived CDR1 and CDR2 are GTSNPN and SVGIG (reference sequence). V gave up 1 base and J gave up 0 bases, with 3 bases separating them. The CDR3 spans 12 residues. The CDR3 DNA sequence: TGTGCCTGGAGTGATGTGAACACTGAAGCTTTCTTT. Its translation: CAWSDVNTEAFF.

This chain connects TRBV29-1 to TRBJ2-7, with 10 bases that match TRBD1. This CDR3 contains 13 residues. In germline, CDR1 is SQVTM, CDR2 ANQGSEA. The V and J ends lost 7 bases and 5 bases, in that order; junction bases with no gene match: 8. The CDR3 DNA reads TGCAGCGGTCTCCGGGACAGGGGTCACGAGCAGTACTTC. Translating gives CSGLRDRGHEQYF.

V and J are TRBV7-2 and TRBJ1-6; possibly TRBD1 for D (5 bases). Germline V gene lookup returns CDR1 SGHTA and CDR2 FQGNSA. V gave up 3 bases and J gave up 6 bases, with 9 bases separating them. This CDR3 is 14 amino acids long. CDR3 sequence (DNA): TGTGCCAGCAGCTTCCAGGGAGTTAATTCACCCCTCCACTTT. It yields the protein CASSFQGVNSPLHF.

This clone turned up a few times. The V gene is TRBV25-1, the J gene TRBJ2-5; 9 nucleotides match TRBD2. This CDR3 is 14 amino acids long. V lost 5 bases and J lost 1; bases outside the gene matches: 2. Germline CDR1 MGHDK, CDR2 SYGVNS. The CDR3 sequence is CASSRTSVQETQYF. The CDR3 coding sequence is TGTGCCAGCAGTAGGACTAGCGTCCAAGAGACCCAGTACTTC.

V and J are TRBV7-2 and TRBJ2-3; D is perhaps TRBD1 or TRBD2 (5 bases each). The germline V gene has CDR1 SGHTA and CDR2 FQGNSA. Trimming cost V 1 base and J 2 bases, with 16 bases left between them. The CDR3 length is 17 residues. CDR3 DNA: TGTGCCAGCAGCTTAGTGGTGGGACGGACGCTCACAGATACGCAGTATTTT. It is translated as CASSLVVGRTLTDTQYF.

V and J are TRBV15 and TRBJ1-5; no definite D call. The CDR3 spans 15 residues. Germline V lookup: CDR1 LNHNV, CDR2 YYDKDF (reference sequence). The V gene lost 3 bases and the J gene lost 0 bases, with 9 bases spanning the gap. The CDR3 coding sequence is TGTGCCACCAGCAGGGACCGATTTAGCAATCAGCCCCAGCATTTT. It is translated as CATSRDRFSNQPQHF. Variable domain in full (rest from reference TRBV15 and TRBJ1-5): DAMVIQNPRYQVTQFGKPVTLSCSQTLNHNVMYWYQQKSSQAPKLLFHYYDKDFNNEADTPDNFQSRRPNTSFCFLDIRSPGLGDTAMYLCATSRDRFSNQPQHFGDGTRLSIL.

V and J are TRBV27 and TRBJ2-3; 10 bases map to TRBD2. The germline V gene encodes CDR1 MNHEY and CDR2 SMNVEV (reference sequence). This CDR3 is 17 amino acids long. Trimming took 0 bases from V and 5 from J; bases not matched to a gene: 8. The CDR3 bases are TGTGCCAGCAGTTTATCCTCTAGCGGGAGTAGAGGAGATACGCAGTATTTT. Its translation is CASSLSSSGSRGDTQYF.

The genes are TRBV7-9 and TRBJ2-5; D ambiguous. In germline, CDR1 is SEHNR, CDR2 FQNEAQ (reference sequence). The V and J ends lost 1 base and 1 base respectively, with 7 bases between them. This CDR3 spans 14 amino acids. The CDR3 loop reads CASSLDTVQETQYF. CDR3 coding DNA: TGTGCCAGCAGCTTAGACACGGTCCAAGAGACCCAGTACTTC.

In this sample, this clone turned up once. V gene TRBV5-1 combines with J gene TRBJ2-1; no reliable D call. V lost 3 bases, J lost 7 bases, and 8 bases lay in between. Germline V gene data show CDR1 as SGHRS and CDR2 as YFSETQ. CDR3 length equals 12 residues. CDR3 region: CASSWTRNEQFF. The CDR3 DNA sequence: TGCGCCAGCAGCTGGACCCGTAATGAGCAGTTCTTC.

CDR3 in DNA: TGTGCCCGCAACTTGTTAGGTGAAGCTTTCTTT. It codes for CARNLLGEAFF. The V and J genes are TRBV30 and TRBJ1-1, with D unclear. Germline CDR1 reads GTSNPN; CDR2 reads SVGIG (reference sequence). V shed 8 bases and J shed 7 bases, with 14 bases lying between them. The CDR3 is made up of 11 amino acids.

The CDR3 protein is CSVGEGLVAKNIQYF. CDR3 sequence (DNA): TGCAGCGTTGGGGAAGGGTTAGTAGCCAAAAACATTCAGTACTTC. The J gene is TRBJ2-4, the V gene TRBV29-1; no reliable D call. The CDR3 covers 15 residues. Between the trimmed V and J ends, which lost 4 bases and 0 bases, there was a span of 13 bases. From germline, CDR1 is SQVTM and CDR2 ANQGSEA.

This clone was counted only a few times. The chain combines TRBV7-2 with TRBJ2-4; 8 bases fit TRBD1. Germline trimming cut 6 bases from V and 8 bases from J; bases unmatched to any gene: 9. The CDR3 sequence is 14 residues long. The germline CDR1 and CDR2 sequences are SGHTA and FQGNSA. DNA for the CDR3: TGTGCCAGCAGAGATACAGGGGGATCGGACATTCAGTACTTC. Translating it yields CASRDTGGSDIQYF.

The rearrangement links TRBV6-5 to TRBJ2-7; the match to TRBD2 covers 14 bases. V was pared by 5 bases and J by 6 bases, with 3 bases of the junction left unmatched. CDR1 is MNHEY, CDR2 SVGAGI, per germline. The CDR3 has 14 amino acids. The CDR3 is CASSLGLAGVEQYF. In nucleotides, the CDR3 is TGTGCCAGCAGTCTGGGACTAGCGGGAGTCGAGCAGTACTTC.

The chain combines TRBV30 with TRBJ1-5; 8 bases are shared with TRBD1. This CDR3 spans 14 amino acids. Germline CDR1 is GTSNPN and CDR2 is SVGIG (reference sequence). J gave up 2 bases and V 3 bases, and 3 bases lay outside the gene matches. CDR3 amino acids: CAWRTQGGNQPQHF. CDR3 nucleotides: TGTGCCTGGAGGACACAGGGGGGCAATCAGCCCCAGCATTTT.

The chain uses TRBV4-1 and TRBJ2-1; the match to TRBD2 covers 11 bases. CDR1 and CDR2 from the germline V gene are MGHRA and YSYEKL. Trimming took 2 bases from V and 8 from J; bases not matched to a gene: 8. The CDR3 extends over 16 amino acids. CDR3 sequence: CASSQRQLAGAHEQFF. CDR3 nucleotide sequence: TGCGCCAGCAGCCAACGTCAACTAGCGGGAGCCCATGAGCAGTTCTTC.